This entry lists 26 T cell receptor beta chains sequenced from one sample in a study of blood T cell repertoires in COVID-19. Generated by immunoSEQ multiplex PCR, the TCRdb table keeps only in-frame clones and is missing some. The table has about 170,000 clones, around 87% seen once. The specimen was peripheral blood. The receptor set was obtained from a woman at least 80 years old with COVID-19, enrolled during active disease.

The rearrangement links TRBV7-2 to TRBJ2-7, with TRBD2 matching over 8 bases. Trimming at V came to 1 base and at J to 2 bases, leaving 7 bases not matched to a gene. CDR3 length: 16 amino acids. Per the germline V gene, CDR1 is SGHTA and CDR2 is FQGNSA. Here the CDR3 DNA reads TGTGCCAGCAGCTTAGATCAGAGCGGGAGTGCCTACGAGCAGTACTTC. Encoded protein: CASSLDQSGSAYEQYF. The whole variable domain, filled in from reference TRBV7-2 and TRBJ2-7, reads GAGVSQSPSNKVTEKGKDVELRCDPISGHTALYWYRQSLGQGLEFLIYFQGNSAPDKSGLPSDRFSAERTGGSVSTLTIQRTQQEDSAVYLCASSLDQSGSAYEQYFGPGTRLTVT.

This chain joins TRBV28 and TRBJ1-2; 8 nucleotides match TRBD1. V lost 6 bases to trimming and J lost 5 bases; unmatched junction nucleotides: 2. This CDR3 has 12 amino acids. Germline assignment: CDR1 MDHEN and CDR2 SYDVKM. CDR3 sequence: CASSRQGYGYTF. The CDR3 DNA reads TGTGCCAGCAGCAGACAGGGGTATGGCTACACCTTC.

The CDR3 reads CASSRATNEKLFF. CDR3 bases: TGTGCCAGCAGCAGAGCAACTAATGAAAAACTGTTTTTT. This chain joins TRBV7-2 and TRBJ1-4; unclear D gene. The CDR3 is 13 amino acids. V lost 5 bases, J lost 0 bases, and 4 bases lay in between. From germline, CDR1 is SGHTA and CDR2 FQGNSA.

This clone was seen only a few times. The chain links TRBV20-1 to TRBJ1-3; D is undetermined. Trimming removed 3 bases from V and 4 bases from J, with 10 bases in between. CDR3 length: 13 residues. The V gene's germline CDR1 is DFQATT and CDR2 SNEGSKA (reference sequence). The CDR3 loop reads CSASGETGNTIYF. The CDR3 DNA reads as TGCAGTGCTAGTGGGGAGACGGGAAACACCATATATTTT.

This clone was observed once. The chain couples TRBV21-1 to TRBJ1-2. TRBV21-1 is designated a pseudogene. The CDR3 is made up of 14 amino acids. CDR3 protein: CASTSGEGAGGYTF. CDR3 coding DNA: TGTGCCAGCACCTCTGGGGAGGGTGCGGGTGGCTACACCTTC.

The V and J genes are TRBV19 and TRBJ1-1; D ambiguous. This CDR3 is 15 amino acids long. Trimming shortened V by 9 bases and J by 4 bases, and 21 bases separated the two germline ends. Per germline, CDR1 LNHDA and CDR2 SQIVND (reference sequence). Written as DNA, the CDR3 is TGTGCCAGCCTACCCGTTAGCCGAAGACCCACTGAAGCTTTCTTT. Protein product: CASLPVSRRPTEAFF. Combining the CDR3 with reference TRBV19 and TRBJ1-1 gives the whole variable domain DGGITQSPKYLFRKEGQNVTLSCEQNLNHDAMYWYRQDPGQGLRLIYYSQIVNDFQKGDIAEGYSVSREKKESFPLTVTSAQKNPTAFYLCASLPVSRRPTEAFFGQGTRLTVV.

The gene calls are TRBV10-3 and TRBJ1-2; D possibly corresponds to TRBD1 (5 bases). The CDR3 covers 14 residues. CDR1 ENHRY and CDR2 SYGVKD come from the germline V gene. Trimming left V 4 bases short and J 0 bases short, with 9 bases between. The DNA of the CDR3 is TGTGCCATCAGTGGACAGTCAGCTAACTATGGCTACACCTTC. It encodes CAISGQSANYGYTF.

This clone was counted once. The rearrangement joins TRBV5-4 to TRBJ2-3; 9 positions match TRBD2. Germline V gene sequence: CDR1 SGHNT, CDR2 YYREEE (reference sequence). The CDR3 has 17 amino acids. V gave up 1 base and J gave up 6 bases; unmatched junction bases: 12. The CDR3, as DNA: TGTGCCAGCAGCTTGTTGACTAGCGGTAGCTCATGGGATACGCAGTATTTT. Its translation: CASSLLTSGSSWDTQYF.

This clone showed up just once. The V call is TRBV4-1, the J call TRBJ2-1, with 15 bases lining up with TRBD2. The CDR3 runs to 18 residues. CDR1 is MGHRA, CDR2 YSYEKL, per germline. V shed 1 base and J 2 bases; nucleotides not matched to a gene: 3. The CDR3 protein is CASSQGTSGRAPYNEQFF. CDR3 nucleotide sequence: TGCGCCAGCAGCCAAGGGACTAGCGGGAGGGCACCCTACAATGAGCAGTTCTTC.

This chain connects TRBV5-1 to TRBJ1-2, with TRBD1 matching 12 bases. Germline-derived CDR1 and CDR2 are SGHRS and YFSETQ. Losses at the gene ends were 0 bases for V and 7 bases for J; bases not matched to a gene: 10. The CDR3 consists of 17 residues. CDR3 protein: CASSLDGTGGAASGYTF. For the CDR3, the DNA is TGCGCCAGCAGCTTGGATGGGACAGGGGGCGCCGCGAGTGGCTACACCTTC.

This clone was seen a handful of times. J is TRBJ1-2 and V is TRBV10-3; TRBD1 matches 9 bases. The CDR3 has 15 amino acids. Germline V lookup: CDR1 ENHRY, CDR2 SYGVKD. J gave up 2 bases and V 6 bases, and 7 bases lay outside the gene matches. For the CDR3, the DNA is TGTGCCATCAGGCCTACAGGGGGCGAGAACTATGGCTACACCTTC. This translates into CAIRPTGGENYGYTF.

This chain links TRBV7-9 with TRBJ2-3; D remains unclear. The germline V gene encodes CDR1 SEHNR and CDR2 FQNEAQ (reference sequence). The CDR3 totals 14 residues. Trimming stripped 7 bases from V and 1 base from J, with 12 bases between. In DNA form, the CDR3 reads TGTGCCAGCACCCTCAACACAGGCACAGATACGCAGTATTTT. This sequence encodes CASTLNTGTDTQYF.

The table lists this clone with a few counts. The genes are TRBV5-4 and TRBJ2-5; D unresolved. Germline V lookup: CDR1 SGHNT, CDR2 YYREEE (reference sequence). Trimming cost V 4 bases and J 2 bases, with 12 bases left between them. This CDR3 is 14 amino acids long. The CDR3 DNA reads as TGTGCCAGCAGCCGTCCCGACAAACAAGAGACCCAGTACTTC. Protein sequence: CASSRPDKQETQYF.

The V and J genes are TRBV3-1 (or the pseudogene TRBV3-2) and TRBJ2-7; tentatively, D is TRBD1 (6 bases). This CDR3 contains 14 residues. The germline V gene has CDR1 LGHDT and CDR2 YNNKEL (reference sequence). The germline V and J ends were trimmed by 4 bases and 5 bases, with 15 bases remaining between them. The CDR3 nucleotides read TGTGCCAGCAGCCGAGGGCAGGGGATGAACGAGCAGTACTTC. As protein: CASSRGQGMNEQYF.

As regards this clone: The junction and the germline gene differ at one end; a read error may be behind it. The chain carries TRBV7-7 and TRBJ2-7; 7 bases line up with TRBD2. The CDR3 sequence is 18 residues long. Germline V gives CDR1 SSHAT, CDR2 FNYEAQ (reference sequence). For the CDR3, the DNA is TGTGCTAGCAGCTCCCATATCAAGACTAGCCGGGGCTCCTACGAGCAGTACTTC. Residues: CASSSHIKTSRGSYEQYF.

In this sample, this clone turned up a few times. The genes are TRBV4-3 and TRBJ2-5, with 10 bases fitting TRBD2. With V trimmed by 5 bases and J by 2 bases, 8 bases remained unmatched. Germline V gene lookup returns CDR1 LGHNA and CDR2 YSLEER. The CDR3 is made up of 16 amino acids. CDR3 DNA: TGCGCCAGCAGCAAAGGGTGGACTAGCGGACAAGAGACCCAGTACTTC. Its translation is CASSKGWTSGQETQYF.

This clone was observed a handful of times. The chain employs TRBV7-8 and TRBJ1-5, with D maybe TRBD1 (5 bases). The CDR3 runs 15 residues. V dropped 5 bases and J dropped 3 bases, with 14 bases sitting between them. CDR1 and CDR2 (germline): SGHVS, FQNEAQ. The chain's CDR3 is CASSERDGSNQPQHF. In nucleotides, the CDR3 is TGTGCCAGCAGCGAGCGGGACGGCTCCAATCAGCCCCAGCATTTT.

The J gene is TRBJ2-1, the V gene TRBV7-9; 9 bases are shared with TRBD1. The CDR3 has 15 residues. V was pared by 2 bases and J by 4 bases, with 3 bases of the junction left unmatched. Germline V gives CDR1 SEHNR, CDR2 FQNEAQ (reference sequence). The CDR3: CASSLSGTGYNEQFF. DNA of the CDR3: TGTGCCAGCAGCTTAAGCGGGACAGGGTACAATGAGCAGTTCTTC.

The gene calls are TRBV27 and TRBJ2-2, with D possibly TRBD1 on 6 matching bases. Germline V CDR1 and CDR2: MNHEY, SMNVEV (reference sequence). This CDR3 is built from 14 residues. With 6 bases removed from V and 0 bases from J, the gap between germline ends came to 8 bases. CDR3 sequence (DNA): TGTGCCAGCAGGAGACAGGCGAACACCGGGGAGCTGTTTTTT. This codes for CASRRQANTGELFF.

The rearrangement uses TRBV13 and TRBJ1-2, with D perhaps TRBD1 (6 bases). V lost 5 bases, J lost 2 bases, and 15 bases lay in between. This CDR3 has 15 amino acids. The germline V gene encodes CDR1 PRHDT and CDR2 FYEKMQ (reference sequence). CDR3 protein: CASSPRTEANYGYTF. DNA of the CDR3: TGTGCCAGCAGCCCCCGGACAGAAGCCAACTATGGCTACACCTTC.

The rearrangement joins TRBV6-2 or TRBV6-3 to TRBJ2-3; 9 bases are a match to TRBD1. Per germline, CDR1 MNHEY and CDR2 SVGEGT. After removal of 5 bases from V and 2 bases from J, the junction contained 5 bases not matched to a gene. The CDR3 extends over 15 amino acids. CDR3 amino acids: CASSKQGANTDTQYF. The CDR3, as DNA: TGTGCCAGCAGTAAACAGGGGGCTAACACAGATACGCAGTATTTT.

In this sample, this clone turned up once. The gene calls are TRBV6-5 and TRBJ1-1; D is perhaps TRBD1 (6 bases). This CDR3 is built from 14 residues. Germline V gives CDR1 MNHEY, CDR2 SVGAGI. V was cut by 7 bases and J by 5 bases, with 17 bases left in between. The CDR3 region has the DNA TGTGCCAGCATCTGGGGGGGCAGTCAGACTGAAGCTTTCTTT. It specifies CASIWGGSQTEAFF.

This clone was seen repeatedly, ten times or more. The genes are TRBV28 and TRBJ1-5, with TRBD1 identical over 11 bases. Germline V CDR1 and CDR2: MDHEN, SYDVKM. CDR3 length equals 16 residues. The junction had 10 bases not matched to a gene; V was cut back by 6 bases and J by 6 bases. The CDR3 loop is CASSTSPGTGGQPQHF. CDR3 DNA: TGTGCCAGCAGCACCTCACCCGGGACAGGGGGTCAGCCCCAGCATTTT.

The genes are TRBV12-5 and TRBJ2-1, with 12 positions matching TRBD1. Germline V gene lookup returns CDR1 LGHNT and CDR2 FRNRAP. With V trimmed by 0 bases and J by 6 bases, 6 bases remained unmatched. The CDR3 is made up of 17 amino acids. CDR3 amino acids: CASGLVVGTGGFNEQFF. CDR3 in DNA: TGTGCTAGTGGTTTGGTAGTCGGGACAGGGGGCTTCAATGAGCAGTTCTTC.

The rearrangement joins TRBV5-1 to TRBJ2-5; TRBD1 matches at 10 bases. V lost 4 bases to trimming and J lost 3 bases; unmatched junction nucleotides: 9. The CDR3 has 16 residues. Germline CDR1 is SGHRS and CDR2 is YFSETQ. The CDR3 DNA sequence: TGCGCCAGCAGCGGGGCGACAGGGGGCGGCGAAGAGACCCAGTACTTC. Protein product: CASSGATGGGEETQYF.

The CDR3 loop is CASSGPGTGELFF. The DNA of the CDR3 is TGTGCCAGCAGTGGACCAGGGACCGGGGAGCTGTTTTTT. This chain links TRBV28 with TRBJ2-2; D might be TRBD1 (5 bases). The CDR3 sequence is 13 residues long. Between the trimmed V and J ends, which lost 5 bases and 5 bases, there was a span of 9 bases. CDR1 and CDR2 from the germline V gene are MDHEN and SYDVKM.